The 23 T cell receptor beta chains below come from one sample, sequenced in a study of cytomegalovirus exposure and HLA in healthy donors (dated by TCRdb to about 2017). Libraries were constructed by the immunoSEQ multiplex PCR assay. A mixture of 60 forward primers for TCR Vbeta segments and 13 reverse primers for TCR Jbeta segments was used in the multiplex PCR. TCRdb retrieved this table from immuneACCESS and kept in-frame rearrangements only. Not all clones are present; in checked studies, unresolved V genes account for under half, and no reason is known for the remainder. The sample has about 77,000 clones on record. The ten largest account for roughly an eighth of the sample. Specimen: PBMCs. These receptors were collected from a man aged 45-60 years in good health and CMV-seropositive.

The chain uses TRBV6-1 and TRBJ2-7; possibly TRBD2 for D (8 bases). This CDR3 contains 14 residues. V dropped 5 bases and J dropped 7 bases, with 18 bases sitting between them. CDR1 MNHNS and CDR2 SASEGT come from the germline V gene. The CDR3 nucleotides read TGTGCCAGCAGTTATAGCGGGGACAGAGGGGAGCAGTACGTC. Residues: CASSYSGDRGEQYV.

The chain is built from TRBV6-5 and TRBJ2-5; 11 nucleotides match TRBD2. The CDR3 sequence is 15 residues long. J was trimmed by 3 bases and V by 5 bases; bases with no gene match: 5. Germline values: CDR1 MNHEY, CDR2 SVGAGI. For the CDR3, the DNA is TGTGCCAGCAGTCACCGACTAGCGGGGAAAGAGACCCAGTACTTC. Amino acid sequence: CASSHRLAGKETQYF.

The gene calls are TRBV30 and TRBJ1-3; 7 positions match TRBD1. CDR1 and CDR2 from the germline V gene are GTSNPN and SVGIG (reference sequence). The CDR3 spans 12 residues. The V segment lost 0 bases and the J segment 10 bases; nucleotides outside the gene matches: 3. This CDR3 reads CAWSVPTGTIYF. CDR3 nucleotide sequence: TGTGCCTGGAGTGTACCGACAGGGACCATATATTTT.

The chain has TRBV6-1 and TRBJ1-2; TRBD1 matches 9 bases. Germline V gene data show CDR1 as MNHNS and CDR2 as SASEGT. The CDR3 contains 14 residues. Unmatched junction bases numbered 7, after V lost 1 base and J lost 10 bases. CDR3 region: CASSEVNRGRDYTF. The CDR3 bases are TGTGCCAGCAGTGAAGTGAACAGGGGGCGCGACTACACCTTC.

As to this clone: This same CDR3 is encoded by further DNA sequences in the sample. CDR3 sequence (DNA): TGTGCCAGCAGCCAAGGGGGAAAAACAGTAGGGGAAACCATATATTTT. Translating it yields CASSQGGKTVGETIYF. This chain joins TRBV4-2 and TRBJ1-3, with a possible D match to TRBD1 (5 bases). CDR3 size: 16 residues. V was cut by 1 base and J by 10 bases, with 20 bases left in between. Germline CDR1 and CDR2: LGHNA and YNFKEQ.

J is TRBJ1-1 and V is TRBV27; weak D call: TRBD1 (5 bases). Looked up from germline, CDR1 is MNHEY and CDR2 is SMNVEV (reference sequence). V lost 3 bases, J lost 5 bases, and 16 bases lay in between. This CDR3 is built from 15 residues. CDR3 coding DNA: TGTGCCAGCAGTTTTGGAGGAAGGGGAGGGACTGAAGCTTTCTTT. The encoded protein is CASSFGGRGGTEAFF.

The chain links TRBV28 to TRBJ2-5; the match to TRBD2 covers 7 bases. V shed 7 bases and J 3 bases; nucleotides not matched to a gene: 11. The CDR3 is 15 amino acids. From germline, CDR1 is MDHEN and CDR2 SYDVKM. CDR3 region: CASTLGGSGEETQYF. Here the CDR3 DNA reads TGTGCCAGCACCCTCGGGGGGAGCGGGGAAGAGACCCAGTACTTC.

This chain joins TRBV18 and TRBJ2-7; the match to TRBD1 covers 11 bases. Losses at the gene ends were 3 bases for V and 7 bases for J; bases not matched to a gene: 5. Germline V gene data show CDR1 as KGHSH and CDR2 as LQKENI. CDR3 length equals 14 residues. The CDR3 nucleotides are TGTGCCAGCTCACCGGGACAGGGGGGTGAAGAGCAGTACTTC. This translates into CASSPGQGGEEQYF.

The chain carries TRBV6-1 and TRBJ1-3, with D perhaps matching TRBD1 (5 bases). The CDR3 has 16 amino acids. V shed 1 base and J shed 1 base, with 11 bases lying between them. CDR1 and CDR2 (germline): MNHNS, SASEGT. The CDR3 protein is CASSEGSGASGNTIYF. The CDR3 coding sequence is TGTGCCAGCAGTGAAGGGAGTGGGGCGTCTGGAAACACCATATATTTT.

The chain links TRBV7-2 to TRBJ2-7; TRBD1 agrees at 9 bases. CDR3 length: 15 residues. Losses at the gene ends were 2 bases for V and 3 bases for J; bases not matched to a gene: 5. CDR1 SGHTA and CDR2 FQGNSA come from the germline V gene. For the CDR3, the DNA is TGTGCCAGCAGCTTAATGGGACAGGGTAACTACGAGCAGTACGTC. Protein sequence: CASSLMGQGNYEQYV.

The chain joins TRBV5-1 to TRBJ2-5; TRBD2 matches at 8 bases. Unmatched junction bases numbered 14, after V lost 4 bases and J lost 9 bases. From germline, CDR1 is SGHRS and CDR2 YFSETQ. The CDR3 totals 15 residues. CDR3 residues: CASSLGGGTSASQYF. CDR3 nucleotides: TGCGCCAGCAGCCTAGGCGGGGGGACTTCGGCCTCCCAGTACTTC. The whole variable domain, filled in from reference TRBV5-1 and TRBJ2-5, reads KAGVTQTPRYLIKTRGQQVTLSCSPISGHRSVSWYQQTPGQGLQFLFEYFSETQRNKGNFPGRFSGRQFSNSRSEMNVSTLELGDSALYLCASSLGGGTSASQYFGPGTRLLVL.

The rearrangement uses TRBV5-1 and TRBJ1-2; TRBD1 agrees at 8 bases. The CDR3 has 14 amino acids. CDR1 is SGHRS and CDR2 is YFSETQ in the germline V gene. Trimming removed 0 bases from V and 8 bases from J; junction bases left unmatched: 6. Written as DNA, the CDR3 is TGCGCCAGCAGCTTGGAGCAGGGGGCGGGCGGCTACACCTTC. Its translation is CASSLEQGAGGYTF.

The rearrangement joins TRBV30 to TRBJ1-5; TRBD1 agrees at 9 bases. V shed 2 bases and J 5 bases; nucleotides not matched to a gene: 7. From germline, CDR1 is GTSNPN and CDR2 SVGIG (reference sequence). The CDR3 sequence is 15 residues long. The CDR3 bases are TGTGCCTGGAGTTTCCGGGACAGGGACGATCAGCCCCAGCATTTT. It translates to CAWSFRDRDDQPQHF.

The V call is TRBV5-8, the J call TRBJ1-2, with D possibly TRBD1 on 6 matching bases. The CDR3 is made up of 15 amino acids. Germline V lookup: CDR1 SGHTS, CDR2 YDEGEE. V gave up 0 bases and J gave up 4 bases, with 13 bases separating them. The CDR3 coding sequence is TGTGCCAGCAGCTTGGGTAGGGGGTTATTCTATGGCTACACCTTC. Protein product: CASSLGRGLFYGYTF.

V and J are TRBV5-1 and TRBJ2-1, with TRBD2 identical over 8 bases. V lost 4 bases to trimming and J lost 6 bases; unmatched junction nucleotides: 9. This CDR3 is built from 15 residues. Germline-derived CDR1 and CDR2 are SGHRS and YFSETQ. The CDR3 region has the DNA TGCGCCAGCAGCCTCAACCCGGGACTAGTCAATGAGCAGTTCTTC. Amino acid sequence: CASSLNPGLVNEQFF.

The chain has TRBV18 and TRBJ1-6; D is uncertain. The V end was cut by 3 bases, the J end by 5 bases, with 8 bases between. The CDR3 loop spans 14 amino acids. Germline V lookup: CDR1 KGHSH, CDR2 LQKENI. CDR3 in amino acids: CASSPGNDNSPLHF. The DNA for the CDR3 is TGTGCCAGCTCACCGGGCAACGATAATTCACCCCTCCACTTT.

The chain has TRBV10-3 and TRBJ2-7; 13 bases are shared with TRBD2. The CDR3 is 14 residues long. V lost 7 bases and J lost 5; bases outside the gene matches: 5. Germline-derived CDR1 and CDR2 are ENHRY and SYGVKD. The CDR3 sequence is CAITRLAGGNEQYF. CDR3 DNA sequence: TGTGCCATCACCAGACTAGCGGGAGGTAACGAGCAGTACTTC.

The rearrangement links TRBV5-4 to TRBJ2-6; tentative D call: TRBD2 (5 bases). The ends were cut back, 5 bases at V and 2 bases at J, with 14 bases in the middle. Germline CDR1 SGHNT, CDR2 YYREEE (reference sequence). The CDR3 totals 16 residues. This CDR3 is CASSLPRETGANVLTF. The DNA of the CDR3 is TGTGCCAGCAGTTTACCCCGGGAAACTGGGGCCAACGTCCTGACTTTC.

This chain connects TRBV7-6 to TRBJ2-1, with no clear D. The V gene lost 7 bases and the J gene lost 9 bases, with 16 bases spanning the gap. The CDR3 is 13 residues long. The germline V gene encodes CDR1 SGHVS and CDR2 FNYEAQ. CDR3 region: CASTLTVRGEQFF. The CDR3 bases are TGTGCCAGCACCCTGACGGTCCGAGGTGAGCAGTTCTTC.

CDR3 sequence reads: CASSKITGASTEAFF. DNA of the CDR3: TGTGCCAGCAGTAAAATAACAGGAGCGAGCACTGAAGCTTTCTTT. The chain is built from TRBV6-5 and TRBJ1-1; D is perhaps TRBD1 (5 bases). The V gene's germline CDR1 is MNHEY and CDR2 SVGAGI. V was clipped by 5 bases and J by 4 bases, with 17 bases between them. The CDR3 consists of 15 residues.

The chain recombines TRBV7-9 with TRBJ2-5; D remains unclear. The CDR3 consists of 14 residues. CDR1 is SEHNR and CDR2 is FQNEAQ in the germline V gene (reference sequence). V lost 5 bases to trimming and J lost 1 base, with 11 bases between them. The CDR3 DNA sequence: TGTGCCAGCAGCCTCTTACGGTCCCAAGAGACCCAGTACTTC. Its translation is CASSLLRSQETQYF.

The chain recombines TRBV6-1 with TRBJ2-7; 8 bases match TRBD1. Trimming cost V 1 base and J 5 bases; bases outside gene matches: 4. In germline, CDR1 is MNHNS, CDR2 SASEGT. The CDR3 runs 14 residues. The CDR3 bases are TGTGCCAGCAGTGAAGGGCAGGGGGCGGACGAGCAGTACTTC. Protein: CASSEGQGADEQYF.

J is TRBJ2-2 and V is TRBV19; TRBD1 might be the D (5 bases). Germline V gives CDR1 LNHDA, CDR2 SQIVND (reference sequence). Trimming took 5 bases from V and 6 from J, leaving 10 bases between them. The CDR3 sequence is 13 residues long. The CDR3 here is CASSADRAGELFF. As DNA, the CDR3 is TGTGCCAGTAGTGCCGACAGAGCCGGGGAGCTGTTTTTT. The full variable domain, in which reference TRBV19 and TRBJ2-2 provide the parts outside the CDR3, is DGGITQSPKYLFRKEGQNVTLSCEQNLNHDAMYWYRQDPGQGLRLIYYSQIVNDFQKGDIAEGYSVSREKKESFPLTVTSAQKNPTAFYLCASSADRAGELFFGEGSRLTVL.